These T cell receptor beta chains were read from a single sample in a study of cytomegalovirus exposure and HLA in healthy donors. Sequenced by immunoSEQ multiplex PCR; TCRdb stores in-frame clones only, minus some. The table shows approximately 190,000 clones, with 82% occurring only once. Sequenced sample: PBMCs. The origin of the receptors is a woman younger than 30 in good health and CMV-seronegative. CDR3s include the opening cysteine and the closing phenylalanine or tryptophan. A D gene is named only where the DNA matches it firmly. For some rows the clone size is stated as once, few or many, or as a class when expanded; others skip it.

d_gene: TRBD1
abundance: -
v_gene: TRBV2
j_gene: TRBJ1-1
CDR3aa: CASSAPGQGMNTEAFF
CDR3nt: TGTGCCAGCAGTGCCCCTGGACAGGGGATGAACACTGAAGCTTTCTTT

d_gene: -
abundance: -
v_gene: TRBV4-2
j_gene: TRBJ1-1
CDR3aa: CASSQETGENTEAFF
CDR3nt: TGTGCCAGCAGCCAAGAGACGGGAGAAAACACTGAAGCTTTCTTT

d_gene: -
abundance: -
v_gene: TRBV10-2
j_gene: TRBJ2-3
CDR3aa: CASSDLAASTDTQYF
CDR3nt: TGCGCCAGCAGTGATTTGGCGGCGAGCACAGATACGCAGTATTTT

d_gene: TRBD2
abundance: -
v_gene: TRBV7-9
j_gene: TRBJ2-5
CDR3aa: CASSLLLAGGQETQYF
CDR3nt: TGTGCCAGCAGCTTATTACTAGCGGGAGGCCAAGAGACCCAGTACTTC

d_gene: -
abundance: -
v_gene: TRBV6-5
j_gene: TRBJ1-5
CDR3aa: CASSYGGGVGQPQHF
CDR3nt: TGTGCCAGCAGTTACGGCGGGGGGGTGGGTCAGCCCCAGCATTTT

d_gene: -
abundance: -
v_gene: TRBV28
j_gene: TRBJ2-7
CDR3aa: CASSEIKGGHRYEQYF
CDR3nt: TGTGCCAGCAGTGAGATAAAGGGCGGACACCGCTACGAGCAGTACTTC

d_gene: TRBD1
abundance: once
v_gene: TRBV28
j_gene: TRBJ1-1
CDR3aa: CASSGQGALNTEAFF
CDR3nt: TGTGCCAGCAGCGGACAGGGGGCCTTGAACACTGAAGCTTTCTTT

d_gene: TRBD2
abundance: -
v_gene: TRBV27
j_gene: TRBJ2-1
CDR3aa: CASNTGTSGYNEQFF
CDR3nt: TGTGCCAGCAACACCGGGACTAGCGGTTACAATGAGCAGTTCTTC

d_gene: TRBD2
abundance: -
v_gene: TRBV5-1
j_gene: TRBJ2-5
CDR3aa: CASSLMLADLQETQYF
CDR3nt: TGCGCCAGCAGCTTGATGCTAGCGGACCTTCAAGAGACCCAGTACTTC

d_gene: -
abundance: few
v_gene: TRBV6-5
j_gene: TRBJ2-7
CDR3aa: CASSYTRRSSYEQYF
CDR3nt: TGTGCCAGCAGTTATACCAGGCGATCCTCCTACGAGCAGTACTTC

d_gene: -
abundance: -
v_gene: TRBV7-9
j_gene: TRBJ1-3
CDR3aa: CASSLGAENTIYF
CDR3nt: TGTGCCAGCAGCTTGGGGGCAGAAAACACCATATATTTT

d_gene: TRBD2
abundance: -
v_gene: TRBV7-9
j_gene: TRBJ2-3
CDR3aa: CASKWEGSDTQYF
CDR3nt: TGTGCCAGCAAGTGGGAGGGCTCGGATACGCAGTATTTT

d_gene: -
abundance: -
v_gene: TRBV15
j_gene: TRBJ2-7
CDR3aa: CATSRDSGTSYYEQYF
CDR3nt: TGTGCCACCAGCAGAGATTCGGGTACTAGTTACTACGAGCAGTACTTC

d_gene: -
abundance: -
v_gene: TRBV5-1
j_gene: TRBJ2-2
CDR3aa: CASSNMGGSGELFF
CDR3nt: TGCGCCAGCAGCAACATGGGGGGTTCCGGGGAGCTGTTTTTT

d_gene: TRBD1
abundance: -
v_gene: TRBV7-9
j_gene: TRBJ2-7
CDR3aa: CASSPWTGGSYEQYF
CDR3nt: TGTGCCAGCAGCCCCTGGACAGGGGGCTCCTACGAGCAGTACTTC

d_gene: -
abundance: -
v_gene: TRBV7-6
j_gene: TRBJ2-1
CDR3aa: CASSSIAASYNEQFF
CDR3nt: TGTGCCAGCAGCTCTATAGCGGCCTCCTACAATGAGCAGTTCTTC

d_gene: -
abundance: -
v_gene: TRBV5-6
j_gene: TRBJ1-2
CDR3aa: CASSLDTGGYGYTF
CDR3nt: TGTGCCAGCAGCTTGGACACGGGGGGCTATGGCTACACCTTC

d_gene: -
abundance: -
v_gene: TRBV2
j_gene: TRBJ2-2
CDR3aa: CASSEGGMGTGELFF
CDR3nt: TGTGCCAGCAGTGAGGGGGGAATGGGCACCGGGGAGCTGTTTTTT

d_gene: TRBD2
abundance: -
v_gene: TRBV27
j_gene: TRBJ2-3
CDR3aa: CASSFWRGAADTQYF
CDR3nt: TGTGCCAGCAGTTTCTGGCGGGGGGCCGCAGATACGCAGTATTTT

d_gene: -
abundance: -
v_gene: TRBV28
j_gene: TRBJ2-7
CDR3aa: CASGTQGHEQYF
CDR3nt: TGTGCCAGCGGCACCCAGGGGCACGAGCAGTACTTC

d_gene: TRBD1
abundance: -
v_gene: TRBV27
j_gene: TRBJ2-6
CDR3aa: CASSLGQISGANVLTF
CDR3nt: TGTGCCAGCAGTTTGGGACAGATCTCTGGGGCCAACGTCCTGACTTTC

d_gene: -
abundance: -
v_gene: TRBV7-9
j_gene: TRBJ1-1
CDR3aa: CASSLVQAEAFF
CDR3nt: TGTGCCAGCAGCTTAGTACAGGCTGAAGCTTTCTTT